This TCR beta chain was sequenced in a study of blood T cell repertoires in COVID-19. Whole-study context: Material from acute and convalescent COVID-19 was sourced from the United States, Italy and Spain.

TCRdb's table, derived via immunoSEQ multiplex PCR, lists solely in-frame clones and lacks some. The sample carries 71,000 or so clones, 87% recorded once. The germline V gene has CDR1 SGHTA and CDR2 FQGNSA. The CDR3 is 15 amino acids. V was pared by 2 bases and J by 4 bases, with 7 bases of the junction left unmatched. The specimen sequenced was peripheral blood. The receptor was isolated from a man aged 45-65 years with active COVID-19. The chain has TRBV7-2 and TRBJ2-7, with 8 positions matching TRBD2. The CDR3, as DNA: TGTGCCAGCAGCTTAACAAGCGGGAGACAGTACGAGCAGTACTTC. This sequence encodes CASSLTSGRQYEQYF.